Listed here are 10 T cell receptor beta chains from one sample, sequenced in a study of neoadjuvant anti-PD-1 for oral cavity cancer. Time point noted: after neoadjuvant nivolumab, at surgical resection. This table comes from immunoSEQ multiplex PCR, and its TCRdb copy is limited to in-frame clones, with some not included. The sample gives 12,000 or so clones, 71% of which show up once; under 3% is in the top ten. The sample in question was PBMCs, obtained after nivolumab (anti-PD-1) treatment. These receptors originate from a person aged 35 to 85 with oral cavity squamous cell carcinoma.

The chain joins TRBV28 to TRBJ1-2; no clear D gene. CDR1 MDHEN and CDR2 SYDVKM come from the germline V gene. The CDR3 length is 13 residues. Trimming left V 5 bases short and J 6 bases short, with 13 bases between. DNA for the CDR3: TGTGCCAGCAGTGTCCGGGCCTGGGATGGCTACACCTTC. This codes for CASSVRAWDGYTF.

The V gene is TRBV7-9, the J gene TRBJ2-7; 9 bases agree with TRBD1. V lost 6 bases to trimming and J lost 3 bases; unmatched junction nucleotides: 3. This CDR3 is built from 13 residues. Germline V gene data show CDR1 as SEHNR and CDR2 as FQNEAQ (reference sequence). Here the CDR3 reads CASRPTGGYEQYF. The CDR3 DNA is TGTGCCAGCAGGCCGACAGGGGGCTACGAGCAGTACTTC. The entire variable domain, with the rest obtained from reference TRBV7-9 and TRBJ2-7, is as follows: DTGVSQNPRHKITKRGQNVTFRCDPISEHNRLYWYRQTLGQGPEFLTYFQNEAQLEKSRLLSDRFSAERPKGSFSTLEIQRTEQGDSAMYLCASRPTGGYEQYFGPGTRLTVT.

The chain employs TRBV11-1 and TRBJ2-3, with D unclear. The germline V and J ends were trimmed by 2 bases and 2 bases, with 8 bases remaining between them. This CDR3 region has 14 residues. Per germline, CDR1 SGHAT and CDR2 FQDESV (reference sequence). Written as DNA, the CDR3 is TGTGCCAGCAGCTTAATGGCAGTCACAGATACGCAGTATTTT. It translates to CASSLMAVTDTQYF.

This chain links TRBV4-1 with TRBJ1-1, with 7 bases identical to TRBD1. Germline assignment: CDR1 MGHRA and CDR2 YSYEKL. The CDR3 runs to 13 residues. J gave up 4 bases and V 6 bases, and 5 bases lay outside the gene matches. The CDR3 sequence is CASRQTGATEAFF. The DNA of the CDR3 is TGCGCCAGCAGACAAACAGGGGCCACTGAAGCTTTCTTT.

This chain uses TRBV5-1 with TRBJ1-3, with no clear D. CDR3 length: 16 residues. Germline CDR1 reads SGHRS; CDR2 reads YFSETQ. V lost 3 bases to trimming and J lost 1 base, with 14 bases between them. CDR3 coding DNA: TGCGCCAGCAGCTCTGACCCGATCGGGTCTGGAAACACCATATATTTT. This translates into CASSSDPIGSGNTIYF.

The chain carries TRBV10-3 and TRBJ2-3; D remains unclear. The germline V gene encodes CDR1 ENHRY and CDR2 SYGVKD. The V and J ends lost 0 bases and 2 bases respectively, with 9 bases between them. This CDR3 comprises 15 residues. The CDR3 nucleotides read TGTGCCATCAGTGAGTCTATGTGGGCCACAGATACGCAGTATTTT. Amino acids: CAISESMWATDTQYF.

This sequence joins TRBV7-6 and TRBJ1-2, with 7 bases aligning to TRBD1. J was trimmed by 8 bases and V by 4 bases; bases with no gene match: 10. CDR3 size: 14 residues. CDR1 is SGHVS and CDR2 is FNYEAQ in the germline V gene. The CDR3 spells CASSSGQARQGYTF. The CDR3 bases are TGTGCCAGCAGCTCAGGACAGGCGAGGCAAGGCTACACCTTC. Full variable domain (outside the CDR3, taken from reference TRBV7-6 and TRBJ1-2): GAGVSQSPRYKVTKRGQDVALRCDPISGHVSLYWYRQALGQGPEFLTYFNYEAQQDKSGLPNDRFSAERPEGSISTLTIQRTEQRDSAMYRCASSSGQARQGYTFGSGTRLTVV.

The chain recombines TRBV6-5 with TRBJ1-2; weak D call: TRBD1 (5 bases). This CDR3 has 15 amino acids. Germline CDR1 reads MNHEY; CDR2 reads SVGAGI. V was clipped by 0 bases and J by 5 bases, with 13 bases between them. The CDR3 DNA reads TGTGCCAGCAGTTACTCAGGGGCGCTGGGATATGGCTACACCTTC. Encoded protein: CASSYSGALGYGYTF.

The chain carries TRBV30 and TRBJ1-5; TRBD1 aligns across 7 bases. The CDR3 covers 13 residues. Germline values: CDR1 GTSNPN, CDR2 SVGIG (reference sequence). J gave up 5 bases and V 3 bases, and 4 bases lay outside the gene matches. The CDR3 loop reads CAWSLDRDQPQHF. In DNA, the CDR3 is TGTGCCTGGAGCTTAGACAGGGATCAGCCCCAGCATTTT.

This clone has a handful of counts. The chain has TRBV9 and TRBJ1-2; maybe TRBD1 (5 bases). V was trimmed by 0 bases and J by 8 bases, leaving 11 bases between them. CDR3 size: 13 residues. CDR1 and CDR2 (germline): SGDLS, YYNGEE. This CDR3 is CASSVDGGTGYTF. Here the CDR3 DNA reads TGTGCCAGCAGCGTAGACGGGGGGACGGGCTACACCTTC.